Listed here are 10 T cell receptor beta chains from one sample, sequenced in a study of T cell responses to AZD1222 COVID-19 vaccine. Generated by immunoSEQ multiplex PCR, the TCRdb table keeps only in-frame clones and is missing some. The repertoire includes about 89,000 clones, 80% to 95% of them detected once, and 11% sits in the top ten. Specimen: peripheral blood, collected 28 days after the second AZD1222 dose. These TCRs come from an adult who received the AZD1222 COVID-19 vaccine.

This sequence joins TRBV5-1 and TRBJ2-7; 9 positions match TRBD1. Losses at the gene ends were 4 bases for V and 5 bases for J; bases not matched to a gene: 7. Germline V gives CDR1 SGHRS, CDR2 YFSETQ. This CDR3 contains 14 residues. The CDR3 reads CASSIGQGQDEQYF. The CDR3 DNA reads as TGCGCCAGCAGCATTGGACAGGGGCAAGACGAGCAGTACTTC.

CDR3 coding DNA: TGTGCCAGCAGCCAGGACCGGGGCCCCCTCCACTTT. It specifies CASSQDRGPLHF. The chain links TRBV3-1 (or the pseudogene TRBV3-2) to TRBJ1-6, with TRBD1 as a possible D gene (5 bases). The CDR3 length is 12 residues. CDR1 is LGHDT and CDR2 is YNNKEL in the germline V gene (reference sequence). Deletions cut 3 bases from V and 13 bases from J, with 10 bases between.

The chain carries TRBV6-1 and TRBJ2-3; TRBD1 matches at 8 bases. This CDR3 is 15 amino acids long. Germline-derived CDR1 and CDR2 are MNHNS and SASEGT. V shed 7 bases and J 0 bases; nucleotides not matched to a gene: 6. The DNA for the CDR3 is TGTGCCAGCACCAAAGGGACAGGCAGCACAGATACGCAGTATTTT. Protein: CASTKGTGSTDTQYF.

This chain joins TRBV25-1 and TRBJ1-2; 7 bases line up with TRBD1. CDR1 is MGHDK, CDR2 SYGVNS, per germline. The CDR3 spans 14 residues. The V gene end was trimmed by 6 bases and the J gene end by 8 bases; junction bases not matched to a gene: 12. CDR3 bases: TGTGCCAGCAGCCCCACAGGGGAGTTCCAGGGCTACACCTTC. Translating gives CASSPTGEFQGYTF.

This clone has only one observation. The chain carries TRBV14 and TRBJ2-4; D gene ambiguous. Trimming took 2 bases from V and 11 from J, leaving 10 bases between them. Germline V gene data show CDR1 as SGHDN and CDR2 as FVKESK. CDR3 size: 12 residues. Here the CDR3 reads CASSQSQLVQYF. CDR3 DNA: TGTGCCAGCAGCCAATCACAGCTTGTTCAGTACTTC.

To note about this clone: At one end the junction does not follow the germline gene, possibly because of a read error. This chain's CDR3 is CASRGVGSAGELFF. As DNA, the CDR3 is TGTGCCTCCAGAGGCGTGGGGTCCGCCGGGGAGCTGTTTTTT. The gene calls are TRBV24-1 and TRBJ2-2; D gene ambiguous. CDR1 and CDR2 from the germline V gene are KGHDR and SFDVKD. This CDR3 is built from 14 residues.

The count of this clone is one. The chain uses TRBV9 and TRBJ1-4; D is ambiguous. Trimming stripped 3 bases from V and 3 bases from J, with 9 bases between. This CDR3 has 14 residues. Per germline, CDR1 SGDLS and CDR2 YYNGEE. The CDR3 DNA reads TGTGCCAGCAGCGGGCGGGGAGCTAATGAAAAACTGTTTTTT. It is translated as CASSGRGANEKLFF.

The chain employs TRBV5-1 and TRBJ1-6; D is possibly TRBD1 (5 bases). The CDR3 spans 15 residues. CDR1 SGHRS and CDR2 YFSETQ come from the germline V gene. The germline V and J ends were trimmed by 0 bases and 6 bases, with 10 bases remaining between them. The CDR3 bases are TGCGCCAGCAGCTTGGTGTCAGGGACTAATTCACCCCTCCACTTT. As protein: CASSLVSGTNSPLHF.

The chain combines TRBV6-6 with TRBJ1-3; D is unclear. Germline V lookup: CDR1 MNHNY, CDR2 SVGAGI (reference sequence). The CDR3 has 15 amino acids. Trimming took 1 base from V and 0 from J, leaving 7 bases between them. The CDR3: CASSYFGSSGNTIYF. As DNA, the CDR3 is TGTGCCAGCAGTTACTTCGGCAGCTCTGGAAACACCATATATTTT.

The rearrangement uses TRBV6-5 and TRBJ2-7, with 8 nucleotides matching TRBD1. The CDR3 spans 11 residues. Germline loops: CDR1 MNHEY, CDR2 SVGAGI. The V gene end was trimmed by 5 bases and the J gene end by 9 bases; junction bases not matched to a gene: 3. The CDR3 DNA follows: TGTGCCAGCAGTAACAGGGGGGTGCAGTACTTC. This encodes CASSNRGVQYF.